Listed here are 3 T cell receptor beta chains from one sample, sequenced in a study of cytomegalovirus exposure and HLA in healthy donors. The PCR contained 60 Vbeta and 13 Jbeta primers. Sequencing was performed with immunoSEQ multiplex PCR; in TCRdb, only in-frame clones are kept and a portion is missing. The sample lists a few hundred thousand clones; 75% to 90% were seen once. The source material was PBMCs. Receptors were obtained from a woman under 30 in good health and CMV-seronegative.

The V gene is TRBV5-1, the J gene TRBJ1-1, with D maybe TRBD1 (6 bases). This CDR3 spans 14 amino acids. CDR1 and CDR2 from the germline V gene are SGHRS and YFSETQ. V was clipped by 1 base and J by 7 bases, with 14 bases between them. For the CDR3, the DNA is TGCGCCAGCAGCTTGCCCTCAGGGGCCGTTGAAGCTTTCTTT. Translating it yields CASSLPSGAVEAFF.

The chain combines TRBV19 with TRBJ2-2; the match to TRBD1 covers 7 bases. Per the germline V gene, CDR1 is LNHDA and CDR2 is SQIVND (reference sequence). The CDR3 totals 14 residues. V lost 9 bases and J lost 3; bases outside the gene matches: 7. The CDR3 sequence: CASGGQADTGELFF. CDR3 sequence (DNA): TGTGCCAGCGGAGGACAGGCGGACACCGGGGAGCTGTTTTTT.

The CDR3 DNA reads as TGTGCCTGGAGGACGGGTGCCTACAATGAGCAGTTCTTC. This sequence encodes CAWRTGAYNEQFF. V is TRBV30 and J is TRBJ2-1; D is ambiguous. V was pared by 3 bases and J by 2 bases, with 8 bases between. This CDR3 spans 13 amino acids. From germline, CDR1 is GTSNPN and CDR2 SVGIG (reference sequence).